This TCR beta chain was documented in a study of shared T cell receptors in the human thymus. This clone has only one observation. Sequencing used immunoSEQ multiplex PCR; TCRdb keeps in-frame clones, though not all of them. The sample has about 380,000 clones; over 90% are singletons. Trimming removed 7 bases from V and 0 bases from J, with 19 bases in between. The CDR3 is 17 amino acids. Germline V lookup: CDR1 SNHLY, CDR2 FYNNEI. This clonotype was sampled from a human donor. The sample taken for sequencing was thymocytes. The chain recombines TRBV2 with TRBJ1-3, with D perhaps TRBD1 (5 bases). In DNA form, the CDR3 reads TGTGCCAGCACCCGAAAGGGTCAGGGTACCTCTGGAAACACCATATATTTT. Protein: CASTRKGQGTSGNTIYF.